Shown below are 12 T cell receptor beta chains from a single sample sequenced in a study of blood T cell repertoires in COVID-19. Sequencing used immunoSEQ multiplex PCR; TCRdb keeps in-frame clones, though not all of them. The sample includes just over 650,000 clones, about nine tenths of them seen just once. The sample taken for sequencing was peripheral blood. The receptors here all came from a woman younger than 35 with acute or convalescent COVID-19.

The J gene is TRBJ2-1, the V gene TRBV12-3 or TRBV12-4; a possible D gene is TRBD2 (5 bases). The CDR3 loop spans 13 amino acids. With 1 base removed from V and 9 bases from J, the gap between germline ends came to 10 bases. The CDR3: CASSLGLAGEQFF. The CDR3 coding sequence is TGTGCCAGCAGTTTAGGGTTGGCGGGTGAGCAGTTCTTC.

The DNA of the CDR3 is TGTGCCACCAGTTCCAGGGGTTGGGACACCGGGGAGCTGTTTTTT. Protein: CATSSRGWDTGELFF. The J gene is TRBJ2-2, the V gene TRBV24-1; D may be TRBD1 (6 bases). Germline V lookup: CDR1 KGHDR, CDR2 SFDVKD. The V end lost 6 bases, the J end lost 3 bases, and 13 bases lay between the germline ends. The CDR3 runs to 15 residues.

Concerning this clone: This same CDR3 is encoded by further DNA sequences in the sample. The gene calls are TRBV5-1 and TRBJ1-1; 7 nucleotides agree with TRBD1. This CDR3 comprises 13 residues. V lost 4 bases to trimming and J lost 1 base; unmatched junction nucleotides: 1. Germline V gives CDR1 SGHRS, CDR2 YFSETQ. The CDR3 reads CASSPGGNTEAFF. The CDR3 bases are TGCGCCAGCAGCCCAGGGGGGAACACTGAAGCTTTCTTT.

This chain links TRBV2 with TRBJ1-2, with unresolved D. Trimming removed 6 bases at V and 2 bases at J, with 10 bases between. Germline-derived CDR1 and CDR2 are SNHLY and FYNNEI. CDR3 size: 13 residues. The CDR3 DNA follows: TGTGCCAGCAGAAAGGCGGAGAACTATGGCTACACCTTC. Amino acid sequence: CASRKAENYGYTF.

The rearrangement links TRBV14 to TRBJ2-7, with 10 nucleotides matching TRBD1. CDR3 size: 13 residues. In germline, CDR1 is SGHDN, CDR2 FVKESK. Germline trimming cut 7 bases from V and 3 bases from J; bases unmatched to any gene: 3. CDR3 region: CASTRTGGYEQYF. In DNA, the CDR3 is TGTGCCAGCACCAGGACAGGGGGCTACGAGCAGTACTTC.

V gene TRBV30 combines with J gene TRBJ2-1; D might be TRBD1 (5 bases). The CDR3 runs to 13 residues. Germline V lookup: CDR1 GTSNPN, CDR2 SVGIG (reference sequence). The V end lost 5 bases, the J end lost 6 bases, and 14 bases lay between the germline ends. The CDR3 region is CAWVRGAGNEQFF. The CDR3 bases are TGTGCCTGGGTCCGTGGGGCTGGCAATGAGCAGTTCTTC. The complete variable domain, with remaining parts taken from reference TRBV30 and TRBJ2-1, reads SQTIHQWPATLVQPVGSPLSLECTVEGTSNPNLYWYRQAAGRGLQLLFYSVGIGQISSEVPQNLSASRPQDRQFILSSKKLLLSDSGFYLCAWVRGAGNEQFFGPGTRLTVL.

CDR3 DNA: TGTGCCAGCAGCTACATCGATCTCGGGGAGCTGTTTTTT. The encoded protein is CASSYIDLGELFF. The V and J genes are TRBV7-8 and TRBJ2-2; D uncertain. V dropped 4 bases and J dropped 7 bases, with 10 bases sitting between them. This CDR3 has 13 amino acids. Germline V gene lookup returns CDR1 SGHVS and CDR2 FQNEAQ.

The chain uses TRBV12-3 or TRBV12-4 and TRBJ2-2, with 7 bases lining up with TRBD1. V shed 6 bases and J 4 bases; nucleotides not matched to a gene: 2. The CDR3 contains 13 residues. The chain's CDR3 is CASSRDSTGELFF. As DNA, the CDR3 is TGTGCCAGCAGCCGGGACAGCACCGGGGAGCTGTTTTTT.

V and J are TRBV19 and TRBJ1-1; D is unresolved. V was shortened by 5 bases and J by 0 bases, with 16 bases between the two germline ends. Germline V gene sequence: CDR1 LNHDA, CDR2 SQIVND (reference sequence). CDR3 length: 16 residues. The CDR3 is CASSAPHGVVNTEAFF. The CDR3 DNA reads TGTGCCAGTAGTGCACCTCACGGGGTGGTGAACACTGAAGCTTTCTTT. The variable domain in full, with the rest retrieved from reference TRBV19 and TRBJ1-1, is DGGITQSPKYLFRKEGQNVTLSCEQNLNHDAMYWYRQDPGQGLRLIYYSQIVNDFQKGDIAEGYSVSREKKESFPLTVTSAQKNPTAFYLCASSAPHGVVNTEAFFGQGTRLTVV.

This clone was observed once. The V and J genes are TRBV2 and TRBJ2-4; 15 bases line up with TRBD2. The V gene end was trimmed by 7 bases and the J gene end by 2 bases; junction bases not matched to a gene: 9. Germline-derived CDR1 and CDR2 are SNHLY and FYNNEI. The CDR3 covers 18 residues. The CDR3 nucleotides are TGTGCCAGCACCCGGACTAGCGGGGGGGCAGGGTCCAAAAACATTCAGTACTTC. Protein sequence: CASTRTSGGAGSKNIQYF. Complete variable domain (other parts from reference TRBV2 and TRBJ2-4): EPEVTQTPSHQVTQMGQEVILRCVPISNHLYFYWYRQILGQKVEFLVSFYNNEISEKSEIFDDQFSVERPDGSNFTLKIRSTKLEDSAMYFCASTRTSGGAGSKNIQYFGAGTRLSVL.

The chain employs TRBV29-1 and TRBJ2-7; D not resolved. V shed 1 base and J shed 7 bases, with 14 bases lying between them. This CDR3 region has 13 residues. From germline, CDR1 is SQVTM and CDR2 ANQGSEA. The CDR3 coding sequence is TGCAGCGTTGAAGCGACCGAGTTCGGGGAGCAGTACTTC. Protein: CSVEATEFGEQYF.

The genes are TRBV6-1 and TRBJ2-7; the D is unclear. CDR3 length: 15 amino acids. V lost 2 bases to trimming and J lost 7 bases, with 18 bases between them. Per the germline V gene, CDR1 is MNHNS and CDR2 is SASEGT. The CDR3 region has the DNA TGTGCCAGCAGTGAATTGGAAGGAGCTGTGAAGGAGCAGTACTTC. Translating it yields CASSELEGAVKEQYF.